Reported below is one TCR beta chain. The entry originates in a study of T-cell memory formation after mild COVID-19. TCRdb called the 5' RACE reads again in MiXCR, with one record for every CDR3 protein. Among some 320,000 distinct CDR3 sequences listed, roughly 15% were seen once. Sequenced material: PBMCs or a T cell subset sorted from them (not recorded which). The receptor's source is a man younger than 35 who had mild COVID-19 (a few samples of this study predate the infection). Cell type and time point are not known.

The CDR3 region has the DNA TGTGCCATCAGTGAGCCGACTAATAGGGGGGGCTATGAGCAGTTCTTC. It translates to CAISEPTNRGGYEQFF. This chain uses TRBV10-3 with TRBJ2-1; possible D gene TRBD2, 7 bases. The CDR3 totals 16 residues. CDR1 is ENHRY, CDR2 SYGVKD, per germline. V lost 2 bases and J 8 bases, leaving 19 bases between the germline ends.